The rows below give T cell receptor beta chains drawn from one sample of a study of Graves' ophthalmopathy and Graves' hyperthyroidism. One entry per CDR3 protein results from TCRdb running MiXCR on the multiplex PCR reads. The sample consists of approximately 640,000 distinct CDR3 sequences, more than 40% of them appearing once. Specimen: peripheral blood. The receptors were sampled from an adult man with Graves' ophthalmopathy. The CDR3 runs from the conserved cysteine through the conserved F or W. Each record gives: clone size, D gene, J gene, V gene, CDR3 protein. The D gene is left open where the match is weak. The size of a clone is reported for some rows only, either as once, few or many, or as a class for expanded clones.

clone_size: many; d_call: .; j_call: TRBJ1-5; v_call: TRBV4-2; cdr3_aa: CASSQGSDYQPQHF
clone_size: few; d_call: .; j_call: TRBJ1-2; v_call: TRBV3-1; cdr3_aa: CASSQVNRGRGGYTF
clone_size: many; d_call: .; j_call: TRBJ1-2; v_call: TRBV15; cdr3_aa: CATSRDLVARRSGYTF
clone_size: many; d_call: .; j_call: TRBJ1-3; v_call: TRBV9; cdr3_aa: CASSVAIENTIYF
clone_size: many; d_call: .; j_call: TRBJ2-5; v_call: TRBV7-8; cdr3_aa: CASSQVTRGETQYF
clone_size: .; d_call: TRBD1; j_call: TRBJ2-2; v_call: TRBV20-1; cdr3_aa: CSAGTGEPFF
clone_size: many; d_call: .; j_call: TRBJ1-5; v_call: TRBV7-2; cdr3_aa: CASSPWDSNQPQHF
clone_size: .; d_call: .; j_call: TRBJ1-1; v_call: TRBV5-1; cdr3_aa: CASSLEAGSNYHTEAFF
clone_size: many; d_call: .; j_call: TRBJ2-7; v_call: TRBV7-2; cdr3_aa: CASSLGNSNYEQYF
clone_size: many; d_call: TRBD1; j_call: TRBJ1-2; v_call: TRBV7-6; cdr3_aa: CASSPGQGGGYGYTF
clone_size: many; d_call: TRBD1; j_call: TRBJ1-5; v_call: TRBV7-8; cdr3_aa: CASSLWTGWENSNQPQHF
clone_size: few; d_call: .; j_call: TRBJ2-7; v_call: TRBV4-3; cdr3_aa: CASSQDSGEFYEQYF
clone_size: .; d_call: .; j_call: TRBJ1-1; v_call: TRBV5-1; cdr3_aa: CASYAIVGGTEAFF
clone_size: once; d_call: .; j_call: TRBJ2-6; v_call: TRBV5-1; cdr3_aa: CASSPSYGANVLTF
clone_size: many; d_call: TRBD1; j_call: TRBJ1-5; v_call: TRBV20-1; cdr3_aa: CSATGRTGGNQPQHF
clone_size: few; d_call: .; j_call: TRBJ1-4; v_call: TRBV15; cdr3_aa: CATSREGGEKLFF
clone_size: many; d_call: .; j_call: TRBJ1-6; v_call: TRBV7-8; cdr3_aa: CASSSRPTGTVPLHF
clone_size: many; d_call: TRBD2; j_call: TRBJ2-7; v_call: TRBV20-1; cdr3_aa: CSAAGLAGGRPNYEQYF